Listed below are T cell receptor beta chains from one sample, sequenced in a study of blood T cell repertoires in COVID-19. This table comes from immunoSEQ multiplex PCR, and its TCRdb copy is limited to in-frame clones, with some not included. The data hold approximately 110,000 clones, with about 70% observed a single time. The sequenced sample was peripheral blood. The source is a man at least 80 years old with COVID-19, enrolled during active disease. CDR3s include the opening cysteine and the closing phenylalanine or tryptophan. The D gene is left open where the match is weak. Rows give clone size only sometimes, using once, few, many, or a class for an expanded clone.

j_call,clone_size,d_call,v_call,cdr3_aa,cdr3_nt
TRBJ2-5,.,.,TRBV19,CASSPTRQYQETQYF,TGTGCCAGTTCACCGACGAGACAGTACCAAGAGACCCAGTACTTC
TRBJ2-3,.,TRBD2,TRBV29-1,CSPGLAGTDTQYF,TGCAGCCCGGGACTAGCGGGCACAGATACGCAGTATTTT
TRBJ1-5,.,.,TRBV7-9,CASSLEGGANQPQHF,TGTGCCAGCAGCTTAGAAGGGGGGGCCAATCAGCCCCAGCATTTT
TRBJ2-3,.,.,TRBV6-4,CASSDSRPSLSTDTQYF,TGTGCCAGCAGTGACTCGAGGCCTAGCCTTAGCACAGATACGCAGTATTTT
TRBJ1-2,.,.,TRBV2,CASSEYVANYGYTF,TGTGCCAGCAGTGAGTACGTAGCTAACTATGGCTACACCTTC
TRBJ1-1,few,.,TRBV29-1,CSVANRDLTEAFF,TGCAGCGTCGCGAACAGGGATTTGACTGAAGCTTTCTTT
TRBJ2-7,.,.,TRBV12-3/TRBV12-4,CASYSTGTGEQYF,TGTGCCAGCTATTCTACCGGGACTGGGGAGCAGTACTTC
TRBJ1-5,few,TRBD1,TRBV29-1,CSVAGGTGNQPQHF,TGCAGCGTCGCGGGTGGGACAGGGAATCAGCCCCAGCATTTT
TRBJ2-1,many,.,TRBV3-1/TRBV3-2,CASSQVGVTPANEQFF,TGTGCCAGCAGCCAAGTGGGCGTTACCCCAGCCAATGAGCAGTTCTTC
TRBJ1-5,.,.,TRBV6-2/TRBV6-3,CASSYQNSNQPQHF,TGTGCCAGCAGTTACCAGAATAGCAATCAGCCCCAGCATTTT
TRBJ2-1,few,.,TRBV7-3,CASSRTPNTYNEQFF,TGTGCCAGCAGCCGAACGCCGAACACGTACAATGAGCAGTTCTTC
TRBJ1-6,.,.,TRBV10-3,CAIHPQEDSPLHF,TGTGCCATCCATCCCCAGGAGGATTCACCCCTCCACTTT
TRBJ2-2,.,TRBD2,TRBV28,CASSLFALAGGLNTGELFF,TGTGCCAGCAGTTTATTTGCACTAGCGGGAGGGCTGAACACCGGGGAGCTGTTTTTT
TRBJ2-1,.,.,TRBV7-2,CASAGLTGRNEQFF,TGTGCCAGCGCGGGGCTTACGGGGAGGAATGAGCAGTTCTTC
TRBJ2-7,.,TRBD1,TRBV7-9,CASSLGTGTGGRYEQYF,TGTGCCAGCAGCTTAGGTACCGGGACAGGGGGCCGCTACGAGCAGTACTTC
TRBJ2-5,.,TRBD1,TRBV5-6,CASSLPGQGLETQYF,TGTGCCAGCAGCCTACCGGGACAGGGTTTAGAGACCCAGTACTTC
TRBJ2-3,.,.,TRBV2,CASRSIIADTQYF,TGTGCCAGCAGGTCTATAATCGCAGATACGCAGTATTTT
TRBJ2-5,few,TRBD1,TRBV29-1,CSVDPQGGEETQYF,TGCAGCGTTGACCCACAGGGGGGCGAAGAGACCCAGTACTTC
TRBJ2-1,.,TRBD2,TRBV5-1,CASLWRDNPGLARHSNEQFF,TGCGCCAGCCTTTGGAGGGACAACCCGGGACTAGCGCGACATTCCAATGAGCAGTTCTTC
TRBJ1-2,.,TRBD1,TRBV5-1,CASRPTGTGGTGYTF,TGCGCCAGCAGACCCACCGGGACAGGGGGCACAGGCTACACCTTC
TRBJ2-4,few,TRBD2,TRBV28,CASSLLSGGTSRNIQYF,TGTGCCAGCAGTTTACTCTCGGGGGGGACTAGCCGGAACATTCAGTACTTC
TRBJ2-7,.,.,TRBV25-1,CASSVSSYEQYF,TGTGCCAGCAGTGTGTCCAGTTACGAGCAGTACTTC
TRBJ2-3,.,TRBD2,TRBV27,CASSWGGGSGTDTQYF,TGTGCCAGCAGTTGGGGGGGTGGCAGTGGCACAGATACGCAGTATTTT
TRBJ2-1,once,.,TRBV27,CASSGRFSYNEQFF,TGTGCCAGCAGTGGCAGGTTCTCCTACAATGAGCAGTTCTTC
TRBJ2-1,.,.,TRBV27,CASSFRDFNEQFF,TGTGCCAGCAGTTTCCGGGACTTCAATGAGCAGTTCTTC
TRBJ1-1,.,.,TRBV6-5,CASRGRTEAFF,TGTGCCAGCAGGGGGCGGACTGAAGCTTTCTTT
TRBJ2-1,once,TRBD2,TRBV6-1,CASSEAWGVAGDEQFF,TGTGCCAGCAGTGAAGCTTGGGGAGTAGCGGGAGATGAGCAGTTCTTC
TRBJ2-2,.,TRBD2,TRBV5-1,CASSRTSAGELFF,TGCGCCAGCAGCCGGACTAGCGCCGGGGAGCTGTTTTTT
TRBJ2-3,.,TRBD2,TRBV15,CATSRELAGGPYTDTQYF,TGTGCCACCAGCAGAGAGCTAGCGGGAGGGCCGTACACAGATACGCAGTATTTT
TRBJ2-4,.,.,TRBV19,CASSPRTGLIIQYF,TGTGCCAGTAGTCCGAGAACAGGGTTGATCATTCAGTACTTC
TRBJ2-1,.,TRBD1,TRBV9,CASSVGGTGAYNEQFF,TGTGCCAGCAGCGTGGGCGGGACAGGAGCCTACAATGAGCAGTTCTTC
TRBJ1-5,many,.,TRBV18,CASSPQGIKDQPQHF,TGTGCCAGCTCACCACAGGGGATTAAAGATCAGCCCCAGCATTTT
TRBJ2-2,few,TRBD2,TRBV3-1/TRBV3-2,CASSPVPLSGKGTGELFF,TGTGCCAGCAGCCCGGTCCCCCTTAGCGGGAAGGGCACCGGGGAGCTGTTTTTT
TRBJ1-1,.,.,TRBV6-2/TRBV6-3,CASCPSSGFRNTEAFF,TGTGCCAGCTGCCCCTCTTCCGGGTTTAGGAACACTGAAGCTTTCTTT
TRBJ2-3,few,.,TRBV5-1,CASSRASSGRRTDTQYF,TGCGCCAGCAGCAGAGCGAGTTCCGGTAGACGCACAGATACGCAGTATTTT
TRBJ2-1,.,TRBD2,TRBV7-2,CASSLGLAGGLQFF,TGTGCCAGCAGCTTAGGACTAGCGGGAGGGCTGCAGTTCTTC
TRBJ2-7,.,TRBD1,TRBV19,CASSPRDRASYEQYF,TGTGCCAGTAGTCCCCGGGACAGGGCCTCCTACGAGCAGTACTTC
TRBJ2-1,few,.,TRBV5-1,CASSLAVEAVGSYNEQFF,TGCGCCAGCAGCTTGGCCGTGGAAGCGGTGGGCTCCTACAATGAGCAGTTCTTC
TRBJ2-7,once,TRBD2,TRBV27,CASSETSGLEQYF,TGTGCCAGCAGTGAGACTAGCGGGTTGGAGCAGTACTTC
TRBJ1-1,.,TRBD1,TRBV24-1,CATRGQGARNTEAFF,TGTGCCACCAGGGGACAGGGGGCCCGGAACACTGAAGCTTTCTTT
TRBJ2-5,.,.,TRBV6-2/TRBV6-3,CASSPDGGSETQYF,TGTGCCAGCAGTCCCGATGGGGGGTCAGAGACCCAGTACTTC
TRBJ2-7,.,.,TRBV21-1,CASSGLVSF,TGTGCCAGCAGCGGACTGGTAAGCTTC
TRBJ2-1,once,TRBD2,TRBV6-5,CASRGGLAGENEQFF,TGTGCCAGCAGAGGCGGACTAGCGGGAGAAAATGAGCAGTTCTTC
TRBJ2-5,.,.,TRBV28,CASSQPTAQETQYF,TGTGCCAGCAGTCAGCCGACAGCCCAAGAGACCCAGTACTTC
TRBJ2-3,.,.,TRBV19,CASTTGGGLDTQYF,TGTGCCAGTACCACCGGTGGGGGGTTAGATACGCAGTATTTT
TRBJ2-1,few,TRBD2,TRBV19,CASSSTSGSFNEQFF,TGTGCCAGTAGTTCGACTAGCGGGAGTTTCAATGAGCAGTTCTTC
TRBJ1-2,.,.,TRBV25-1,CASSLSNYGYTF,TGTGCCAGCAGTCTCTCTAACTATGGCTACACCTTC
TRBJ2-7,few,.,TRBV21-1,CASSSRRGGSPYEQYF,TGTGCCAGCAGCTCACGGAGGGGCGGTTCGCCCTACGAGCAGTACTTC
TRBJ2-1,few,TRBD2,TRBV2,CASRREGVGEQFF,TGTGCCAGCAGACGGGAGGGAGTGGGTGAGCAGTTCTTC
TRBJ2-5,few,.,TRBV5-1,CASSLNRHRQETQYF,TGCGCCAGCAGCTTGAACAGGCACCGTCAAGAGACCCAGTACTTC
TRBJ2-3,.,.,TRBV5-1,CASSAGGTDTQYF,TGCGCCAGCAGCGCCGGGGGCACAGATACGCAGTATTTT